This T cell receptor beta chain was observed in a study of T cell changes during pregnancy in multiple sclerosis. V was shortened by 2 bases and J by 7 bases, with 15 bases between the two germline ends. Germline values: CDR1 SNHLY, CDR2 FYNNEI. The CDR3 runs 16 residues. Here immunoSEQ multiplex PCR was the method, and the copy in TCRdb shows in-frame clones only, minus some. The sample records 71,000 or so clones, around 90% being singletons. The specimen was peripheral blood, collected in the third trimester of pregnancy. This sequence originates from a female donor with multiple sclerosis, enrolled in a pregnancy study. The chain carries TRBV2 and TRBJ1-6; the D gene is possibly TRBD1 (6 bases). In DNA, the CDR3 is TGTGCCAGCAGTGAAAGGGATGGACAGCAGAATTCACCCCTCCACTTT. Its translation: CASSERDGQQNSPLHF.